These 22 T cell receptor beta chains came from one sample sequenced in a study of blood T cell repertoires in COVID-19. Measured with immunoSEQ multiplex PCR; TCRdb has only the in-frame clones, and not every one. Counted here are 150,000 or so clones, 80% to 90% occurring once; the ten biggest clones make up 6.5% to 9.5%. The sample comprised peripheral blood. These receptors were taken from a woman between 55 and 75 years old with COVID-19, enrolled during active disease.

The genes are TRBV16 and TRBJ1-5, with D unresolved. CDR1 is KGHSY and CDR2 is FQNENV in the germline V gene. Trimming left V 1 base short and J 4 bases short, with 8 bases between. The CDR3 sequence is 14 residues long. The DNA of the CDR3 is TGTGCCAGCAGCCAATTACTCTCTAATCAGCCCCAGCATTTT. Translating gives CASSQLLSNQPQHF.

The chain couples TRBV18 to TRBJ1-2; D is possibly TRBD1 (5 bases). CDR1 and CDR2 from the germline V gene are KGHSH and LQKENI. The V end lost 0 bases, the J end lost 4 bases, and 12 bases lay between the germline ends. The CDR3 loop spans 15 amino acids. The CDR3: CASSPPGADFYGYTF. CDR3 nucleotide sequence: TGTGCCAGCTCACCACCTGGGGCAGACTTCTATGGCTACACCTTC.

The V and J genes are TRBV11-2 and TRBJ2-5, with D unclear. The V gene lost 4 bases and the J gene lost 4 bases, with 4 bases spanning the gap. In germline, CDR1 is SGHAT, CDR2 FQNNGV. The CDR3 length is 11 residues. In DNA, the CDR3 is TGTGCCAGCAGCTCCTCAGAGACCCAGTACTTC. Encoded protein: CASSSSETQYF.

The chain combines TRBV29-1 with TRBJ1-1; D gene ambiguous. CDR1 and CDR2 (germline): SQVTM, ANQGSEA. CDR3 length equals 14 residues. Trimming removed 4 bases from V and 1 base from J, with 13 bases in between. Here the CDR3 reads CSVARDTENTEAFF. CDR3 coding DNA: TGCAGCGTTGCTCGGGATACCGAGAACACTGAAGCTTTCTTT. The variable domain in full, with the rest retrieved from reference TRBV29-1 and TRBJ1-1, is SAVISQKPSRDICQRGTSLTIQCQVDSQVTMMFWYRQQPGQSLTLIATANQGSEATYESGFVIDKFPISRPNLTFSTLTVSNMSPEDSSIYLCSVARDTENTEAFFGQGTRLTVV.

This chain joins TRBV15 and TRBJ1-1, with TRBD1 as a possible D gene (5 bases). The V gene's germline CDR1 is LNHNV and CDR2 YYDKDF (reference sequence). Trimming took 5 bases from V and 4 from J, leaving 14 bases between them. The CDR3 is 14 amino acids. The chain's CDR3 is CATSWGERVTEAFF. CDR3 bases: TGTGCCACCAGCTGGGGGGAGAGGGTCACTGAAGCTTTCTTT. Variable domain in full (rest from reference TRBV15 and TRBJ1-1): DAMVIQNPRYQVTQFGKPVTLSCSQTLNHNVMYWYQQKSSQAPKLLFHYYDKDFNNEADTPDNFQSRRPNTSFCFLDIRSPGLGDTAMYLCATSWGERVTEAFFGQGTRLTVV.

The chain is built from TRBV19 and TRBJ2-7; no firm D call. The CDR3 extends over 14 amino acids. Germline CDR1 LNHDA, CDR2 SQIVND (reference sequence). Between the trimmed V and J ends, which lost 5 bases and 2 bases, there was a span of 13 bases. The chain's CDR3 is CASSLRQAPYEQYF. CDR3 coding DNA: TGTGCCAGTAGTTTGAGGCAAGCTCCCTACGAGCAGTACTTC.

The rearrangement joins TRBV7-9 to TRBJ2-7, with D maybe TRBD1 (6 bases). With 5 bases removed from V and 7 bases from J, the gap between germline ends came to 15 bases. The CDR3 loop spans 13 amino acids. Germline CDR1 and CDR2: SEHNR and FQNEAQ (reference sequence). As DNA, the CDR3 is TGTGCCAGCAGCGTCACCCGACAGGAAGAGCAGTACTTC. Translated: CASSVTRQEEQYF.

Remarks on this clone: The DNA is omitted, as the CDR3 cannot be located on it reliably, and the CDR3 follows TCRdb's listing. The chain carries TRBV29-1 and TRBJ2-5; TRBD1, the table's D call, lacks a check against the DNA. The V gene's germline CDR1 is SQVTM and CDR2 ANQGSEA. The CDR3 is 21 residues long, counting both termini. The CDR3 protein is CSVEGSRRDSVQMNPVLREYF.

The chain links TRBV28 to TRBJ1-2; 9 bases fit TRBD1. Per the germline V gene, CDR1 is MDHEN and CDR2 is SYDVKM. The CDR3 length is 14 residues. V shed 5 bases, J shed 5 bases, and the junction held 6 bases outside the gene matches. For the CDR3, the DNA is TGTGCCAGCAGTCCCCGACAGGGGGGATATGGCTACACCTTC. Amino acid sequence: CASSPRQGGYGYTF.

The chain joins TRBV18 to TRBJ2-1, with 11 bases fitting TRBD2. The CDR3 has 16 residues. V shed 4 bases, J shed 4 bases, and the junction held 6 bases outside the gene matches. Germline assignment: CDR1 KGHSH and CDR2 LQKENI. The chain's CDR3 is CASSRSGGATYNEQFF. As DNA, the CDR3 is TGTGCCAGCTCACGTAGCGGGGGGGCCACATACAATGAGCAGTTCTTC.

The chain is built from TRBV18 and TRBJ1-1; D call uncertain. Germline CDR1 KGHSH, CDR2 LQKENI. This CDR3 has 14 amino acids. The germline V and J ends were trimmed by 0 bases and 10 bases, with 15 bases remaining between them. The DNA for the CDR3 is TGTGCCAGCTCACCACCGGAGGGAGCAGGCCCAGCTTTCTTT. Residues: CASSPPEGAGPAFF.

A single count supports this clone. The chain links TRBV5-1 to TRBJ2-3; D might be TRBD2 (5 bases). Germline loops: CDR1 SGHRS, CDR2 YFSETQ. V gave up 9 bases and J gave up 2 bases, with 16 bases separating them. CDR3 length: 14 amino acids. DNA for the CDR3: TGCGCCACCTCGAAGAGGGAACCCACAGATACGCAGTATTTT. This gives the protein CATSKREPTDTQYF. The full variable domain, its missing parts supplied by reference TRBV5-1 and TRBJ2-3, is KAGVTQTPRYLIKTRGQQVTLSCSPISGHRSVSWYQQTPGQGLQFLFEYFSETQRNKGNFPGRFSGRQFSNSRSEMNVSTLELGDSALYLCATSKREPTDTQYFGPGTRLTVL.

Points on this clone: The sample has other DNA sequences that encode this CDR3 too. The rearrangement joins TRBV19 to TRBJ1-1; D unresolved. Germline values: CDR1 LNHDA, CDR2 SQIVND (reference sequence). The CDR3 totals 13 residues. Trimming stripped 3 bases from V and 4 bases from J, with 9 bases between. The CDR3, as DNA: TGTGCCAGTAGTATTGGTGGAGGCACTGAAGCTTTCTTT. Protein: CASSIGGGTEAFF.

The chain combines TRBV9 with TRBJ2-7, with D possibly being TRBD2 (6 bases). This CDR3 is built from 15 residues. Per germline, CDR1 SGDLS and CDR2 YYNGEE. With 5 bases removed from V and 3 bases from J, the gap between germline ends came to 18 bases. The CDR3 spells CASSFSSGGSYEQYF. CDR3 nucleotide sequence: TGTGCCAGCAGTTTCTCGTCCGGGGGTAGCTACGAGCAGTACTTC.

The chain couples TRBV18 to TRBJ1-2; the D is unclear. CDR1 is KGHSH, CDR2 LQKENI, per germline. The CDR3 spans 15 residues. Trimming cost V 3 bases and J 6 bases, with 17 bases left between them. The CDR3 is CASSPASAEGNGYTF. The CDR3 DNA follows: TGTGCCAGCTCACCTGCCTCGGCGGAGGGAAATGGCTACACCTTC.

A remark on this clone: In the same sample, other DNA sequences code for this CDR3. The J gene is TRBJ1-5, the V gene TRBV19; D possibly corresponds to TRBD1 (5 bases). Trimming removed 1 base from V and 7 bases from J, with 11 bases in between. Germline loops: CDR1 LNHDA, CDR2 SQIVND (reference sequence). The CDR3 is 14 amino acids. CDR3 sequence reads: CASSIGGGGQPQHF. The CDR3 region has the DNA TGTGCCAGTAGTATAGGGGGGGGAGGCCAGCCCCAGCATTTT.

There are a few counts of this clone. The V gene is TRBV5-1, the J gene TRBJ1-2; the D gene is possibly TRBD1 (6 bases). Trimming took off 2 bases at V and 0 bases at J, with 14 bases between the two ends. The CDR3 length is 16 residues. Germline CDR1 SGHRS, CDR2 YFSETQ. The DNA for the CDR3 is TGCGCCAGCAGCTTACAGGGTAGAATGACTAACTATGGCTACACCTTC. Translating it yields CASSLQGRMTNYGYTF.

J is TRBJ2-1 and V is TRBV5-1, with TRBD1 matching 7 bases. The V and J ends lost 4 bases and 7 bases, in that order; junction bases with no gene match: 11. Germline V lookup: CDR1 SGHRS, CDR2 YFSETQ. This CDR3 contains 15 residues. Written as DNA, the CDR3 is TGCGCCAGCAGCCCGGGGACAGTACCCGGGAATGAGCAGTTCTTC. It yields the protein CASSPGTVPGNEQFF. Looking up the rest from reference TRBV5-1 and TRBJ2-1 gives the full variable domain: KAGVTQTPRYLIKTRGQQVTLSCSPISGHRSVSWYQQTPGQGLQFLFEYFSETQRNKGNFPGRFSGRQFSNSRSEMNVSTLELGDSALYLCASSPGTVPGNEQFFGPGTRLTVL.

This sequence joins TRBV24-1 and TRBJ2-5; TRBD2 is a possible D gene (5 bases). The V and J ends lost 4 bases and 5 bases respectively, with 7 bases between them. Germline CDR1 and CDR2: KGHDR and SFDVKD. The length of the CDR3 is 12 residues. The CDR3 DNA reads as TGTGCCACCAGTGAGAGGGCTGAGACCCAGTACTTC. This translates into CATSERAETQYF.

The sample holds one count of this clone. The conserved phenylalanine or tryptophan is not found at the CDR3 terminus, so this likely reflects a read error. The gene calls are TRBV6-5 and TRBJ1-2; perhaps TRBD1 as D (6 bases). The V end was cut by 0 bases, the J end by 4 bases, with 9 bases between. This CDR3 has 14 residues. CDR1 is MNHEY, CDR2 SVGAGI, per germline. The CDR3 loop is CASSYSGAFYGYTL. The CDR3 bases are TGTGCCAGCAGTTACTCGGGGGCTTTCTATGGCTACACCCTC.

The gene calls are TRBV10-1 and TRBJ2-3; weak D call: TRBD1 (5 bases). Germline lookup yields CDR1 WNHNN and CDR2 SYGVQD (reference sequence). This CDR3 is 13 amino acids long. V dropped 3 bases and J dropped 3 bases, with 7 bases sitting between them. Here the CDR3 reads CASSDGATDTQYF. The CDR3 coding sequence is TGCGCCAGCAGTGATGGGGCAACAGATACGCAGTATTTT.

The gene calls are TRBV29-1 and TRBJ2-5; D might be TRBD1 (7 bases). CDR1 is SQVTM and CDR2 is ANQGSEA in the germline V gene. V lost 8 bases to trimming and J lost 1 base, with 14 bases between them. The CDR3 has 13 residues. CDR3 coding DNA: TGCAGCACTAGCAGGGGGTCCCAAGAGACCCAGTACTTC. It translates to CSTSRGSQETQYF.